This TCR beta chain stems from a study of memory CD8 T cells in hepatitis C reinfection. Study summary: Between 12 and 24 weeks after reinfection detection, late samples were drawn.

Time point of the sample: late/post reinfection, 12 to 24 weeks after detection. TCR sequencing was done directly ex vivo on sorted cells, without expansion in vitro. Libraries were prepared by immunoSEQ multiplex PCR; TCRdb keeps only in-frame clonotypes and omits some of them. The table has thousands of clones, roughly 86% seen once. What was sequenced was naive CD8+ T cells sorted from blood. The receptor was isolated from a man aged 45-65 years with hepatitis C virus infection.

The CDR3: CASDTGYNEQFF. DNA for the CDR3: TGTGCCAGCGATACAGGTTACAATGAGCAGTTCTTC. J is TRBJ2-1 and V is TRBV28; D is possibly TRBD1 (5 bases). Germline values: CDR1 MDHEN, CDR2 SYDVKM. The CDR3 runs 12 residues. Trimming took off 8 bases at V and 4 bases at J, with 9 bases between the two ends.